What follows is one T cell receptor (beta chain) and its context. The data originate from a study of blood T cells in healthy people across ages. A J-beta primer mix and a sample-barcoded 5' primer were used in a second PCR of about 7 to 12 cycles. TCRdb re-called the 5' RACE reads through MiXCR, storing one row per CDR3 protein. The sample has 750,000 to 950,000 distinct CDR3 sequences; about 55% are singletons. V gave up 5 bases and J gave up 0 bases, with 10 bases separating them. This CDR3 comprises 13 residues. Germline V CDR1 and CDR2: SQVTM, ANQGSEA. The genes are TRBV29-1 and TRBJ1-1; D is ambiguous. Sequencing input: blood. This TCR was recovered from a man older than 75 in good health. The CDR3 is CSVSHGMNTEAFF. The DNA for the CDR3 is TGCAGCGTTAGCCACGGCATGAACACTGAAGCTTTCTTT.